The T cell receptor beta chain under discussion was sequenced for a study of PD-L1 blockade in urothelial cancer. Across the study: About 85% of the 29 patients were men with bladder-origin urothelial cancer. Patients previously received 0 to 3 chemotherapy regimens. Specimens of blood held a median count of roughly 150,000 T cells.

A note on this clone: Its antigen is undetermined.

The study's findings and limits: It was durable-benefit patients whose tumor-associated blood clones expanded more at 3 weeks.

The time point denotes: pretreatment peripheral blood. Sequenced by immunoSEQ multiplex PCR; TCRdb stores in-frame clones only, minus some. The sample holds under 70,000 clones, about 81% seen once. J gave up 0 bases and V 4 bases, and 2 bases lay outside the gene matches. Germline V gene sequence: CDR1 SGHTA, CDR2 FQGNSA. This CDR3 region has 14 residues. This specimen was PBMCs, taken around atezolizumab (anti-PD-L1) treatment. This sequence originates from a man aged 65 to 85 with urothelial cancer. The V and J genes are TRBV7-2 and TRBJ2-5; the match to TRBD2 covers 7 bases. CDR3 loop: CASSSSGDQETQYF. The CDR3 DNA follows: TGTGCCAGCAGCTCGAGCGGGGACCAAGAGACCCAGTACTTC.